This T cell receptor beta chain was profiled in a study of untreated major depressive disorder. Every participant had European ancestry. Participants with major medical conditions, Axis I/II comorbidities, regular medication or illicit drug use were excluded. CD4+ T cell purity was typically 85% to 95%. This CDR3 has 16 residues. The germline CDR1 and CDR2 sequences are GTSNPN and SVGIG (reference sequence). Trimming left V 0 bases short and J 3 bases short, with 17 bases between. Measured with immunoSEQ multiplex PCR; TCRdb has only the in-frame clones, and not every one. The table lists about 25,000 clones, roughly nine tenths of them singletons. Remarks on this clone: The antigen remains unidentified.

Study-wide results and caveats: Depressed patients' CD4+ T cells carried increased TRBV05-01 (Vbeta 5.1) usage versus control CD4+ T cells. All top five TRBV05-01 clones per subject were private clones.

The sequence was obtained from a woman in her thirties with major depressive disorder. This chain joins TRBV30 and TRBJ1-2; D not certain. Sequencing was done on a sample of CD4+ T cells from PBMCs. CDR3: CAWSVSVAGKDYGYTF. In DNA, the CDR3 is TGTGCCTGGAGTGTTTCCGTGGCAGGTAAAGACTATGGCTACACCTTC.